This record looks at one T cell receptor beta chain sequence and its context. Antigen unknown. In TCRdb, the PCR reads were re-called with MiXCR into one record per CDR3 protein. The sample lists more than 300,000 distinct CDR3 sequences; roughly a fifth were seen once. This sample was taken from a study of molecular identifiers for immune sequencing clone quantification. Turning to the study itself: Replicate RNA came from roughly 18,000 or 92,000 naive CD8 cells and was split five ways, and four parts were sequenced.

The sorting of naive CD8 T cells used the CD8+CD4-CCR7+CD45RA+ phenotype. Findings and caveats of the study: With a barcode shared among identical TCR molecules, highly expanded clone sizes could be underestimated.

The germline CDR1 and CDR2 sequences are SQVTM and ANQGSEA. CDR3 length: 11 residues. The V and J ends lost 3 bases and 6 bases respectively, with 9 bases between them. The V call is TRBV29-1, the J call TRBJ2-7; D is perhaps TRBD2 (6 bases). Material for sequencing was naive CD8+ T cells from blood, with Jurkat cell RNA spiked in. The subset denotes: FACS-sorted CD8+CD4-CCR7+CD45RA+ naive T cells. This sequence originates from a human donor in good health. Some libraries in this study had Jurkat cell RNA spiked in. Here the CDR3 reads CSVETRGEQYF. The DNA for the CDR3 is TGCAGCGTTGAGACTAGGGGCGAGCAGTACTTC.